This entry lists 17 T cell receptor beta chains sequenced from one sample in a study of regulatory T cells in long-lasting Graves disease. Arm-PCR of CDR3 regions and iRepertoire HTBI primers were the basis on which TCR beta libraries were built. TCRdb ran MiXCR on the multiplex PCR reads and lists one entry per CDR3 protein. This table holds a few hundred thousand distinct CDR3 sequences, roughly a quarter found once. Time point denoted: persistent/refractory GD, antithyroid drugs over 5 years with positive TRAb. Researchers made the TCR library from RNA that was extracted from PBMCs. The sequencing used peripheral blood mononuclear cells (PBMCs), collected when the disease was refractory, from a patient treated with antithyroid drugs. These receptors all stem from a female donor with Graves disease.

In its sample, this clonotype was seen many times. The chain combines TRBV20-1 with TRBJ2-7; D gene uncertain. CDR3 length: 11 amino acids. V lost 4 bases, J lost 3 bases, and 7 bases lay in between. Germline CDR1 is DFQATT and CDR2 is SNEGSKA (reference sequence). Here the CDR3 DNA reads TGCAGTGCTACCCGGAGCTACGAGCAGTACTTC. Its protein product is CSATRSYEQYF.

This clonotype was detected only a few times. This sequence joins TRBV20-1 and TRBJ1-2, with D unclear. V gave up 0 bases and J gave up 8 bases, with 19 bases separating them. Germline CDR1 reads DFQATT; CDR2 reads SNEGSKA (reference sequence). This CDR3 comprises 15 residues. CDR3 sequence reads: CSARDPGDRPTGYTF. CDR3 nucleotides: TGCAGTGCTAGAGATCCGGGCGATAGGCCCACGGGCTACACCTTC.

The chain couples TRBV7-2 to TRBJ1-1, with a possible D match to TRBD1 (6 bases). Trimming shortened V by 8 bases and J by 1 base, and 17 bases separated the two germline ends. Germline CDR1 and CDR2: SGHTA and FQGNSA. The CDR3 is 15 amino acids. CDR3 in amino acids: CASRRKYRENTEAFF. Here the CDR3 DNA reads TGTGCCAGCCGTCGGAAGTACAGGGAGAACACTGAAGCTTTCTTT. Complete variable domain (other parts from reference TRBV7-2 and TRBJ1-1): GAGVSQSPSNKVTEKGKDVELRCDPISGHTALYWYRQSLGQGLEFLIYFQGNSAPDKSGLPSDRFSAERTGGSVSTLTIQRTQQEDSAVYLCASRRKYRENTEAFFGQGTRLTVV.

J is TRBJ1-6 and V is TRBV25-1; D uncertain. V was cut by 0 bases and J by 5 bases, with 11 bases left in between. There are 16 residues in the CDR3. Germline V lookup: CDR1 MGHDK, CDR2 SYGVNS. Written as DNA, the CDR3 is TGTGCCAGCAGTGAATATAAGGGTCGGCATAATTCACCCCTCCACTTT. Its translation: CASSEYKGRHNSPLHF. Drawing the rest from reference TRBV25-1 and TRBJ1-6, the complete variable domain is EADIYQTPRYLVIGTGKKITLECSQTMGHDKMYWYQQDPGMELHLIHYSYGVNSTEKGDLSSESTVSRIRTEHFPLTLESARPSHTSQYLCASSEYKGRHNSPLHFGNGTRLTVT.

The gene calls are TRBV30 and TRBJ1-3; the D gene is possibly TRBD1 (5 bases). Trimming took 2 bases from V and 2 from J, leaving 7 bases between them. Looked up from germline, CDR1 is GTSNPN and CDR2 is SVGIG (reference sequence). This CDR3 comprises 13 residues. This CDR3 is CAWSRGPGNTIYF. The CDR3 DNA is TGTGCCTGGAGTAGGGGCCCTGGAAACACCATATATTTT.

In DNA form, the CDR3 reads TGTGCCAGCAGCAGGGACCTCCATCAGCCCCAGCATTTT. This gives the protein CASSRDLHQPQHF. The chain has TRBV28 and TRBJ1-5, with D perhaps matching TRBD1 (5 bases). The CDR3 contains 13 residues. Germline-derived CDR1 and CDR2 are MDHEN and SYDVKM. Trimming took off 6 bases at V and 5 bases at J, with 11 bases between the two ends.

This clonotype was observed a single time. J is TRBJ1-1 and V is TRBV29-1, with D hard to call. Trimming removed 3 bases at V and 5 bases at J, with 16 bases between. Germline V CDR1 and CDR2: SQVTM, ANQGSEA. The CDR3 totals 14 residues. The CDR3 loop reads CSVEGIHDGTEAFF. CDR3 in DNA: TGCAGCGTTGAGGGTATTCACGACGGTACTGAAGCTTTCTTT.

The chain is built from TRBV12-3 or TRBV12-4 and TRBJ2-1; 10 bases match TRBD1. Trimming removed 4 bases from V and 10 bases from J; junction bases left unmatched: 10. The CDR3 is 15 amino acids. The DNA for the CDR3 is TGTGCCAGCAGTTCCCGGACAGGGGGAGGGTACGAGCAGTTCTTC. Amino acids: CASSSRTGGGYEQFF.

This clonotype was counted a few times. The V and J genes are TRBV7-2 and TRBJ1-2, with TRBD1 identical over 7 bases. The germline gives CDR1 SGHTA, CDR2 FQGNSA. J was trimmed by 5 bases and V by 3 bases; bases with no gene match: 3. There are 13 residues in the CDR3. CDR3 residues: CASSLTGSYGYTF. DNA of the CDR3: TGTGCCAGCAGCTTGACAGGGTCTTATGGCTACACCTTC.

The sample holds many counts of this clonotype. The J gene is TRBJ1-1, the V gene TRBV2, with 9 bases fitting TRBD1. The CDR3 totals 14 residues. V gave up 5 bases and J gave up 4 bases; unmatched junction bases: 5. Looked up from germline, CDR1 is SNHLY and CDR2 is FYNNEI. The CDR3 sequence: CASSQRTGATEAFF. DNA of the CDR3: TGTGCCAGCAGTCAAAGGACAGGGGCCACTGAAGCTTTCTTT.

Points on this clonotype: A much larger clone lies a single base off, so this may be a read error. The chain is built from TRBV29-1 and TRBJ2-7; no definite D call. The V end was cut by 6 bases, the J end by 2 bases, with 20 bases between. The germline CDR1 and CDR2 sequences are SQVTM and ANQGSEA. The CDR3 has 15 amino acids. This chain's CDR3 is CSVLETSPIAYEQYF. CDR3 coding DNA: TGCAGCGTGCTGGAGACAAGTCCCATCGCCTACGAGCAGTACTTC.

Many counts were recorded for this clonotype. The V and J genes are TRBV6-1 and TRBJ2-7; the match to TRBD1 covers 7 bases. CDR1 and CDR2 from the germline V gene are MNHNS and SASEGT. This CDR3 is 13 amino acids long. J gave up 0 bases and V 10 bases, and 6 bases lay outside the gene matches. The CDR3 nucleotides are TGTGCCACCCACGGGACAGTCTCCTACGAGCAGTACTTC. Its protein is CATHGTVSYEQYF.

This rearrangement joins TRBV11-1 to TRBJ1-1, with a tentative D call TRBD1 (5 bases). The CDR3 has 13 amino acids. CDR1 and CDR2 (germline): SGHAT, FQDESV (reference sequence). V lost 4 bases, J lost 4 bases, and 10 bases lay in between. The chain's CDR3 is CASSSTGTTEAFF. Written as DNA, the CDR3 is TGTGCCAGCAGCTCGACGGGGACCACTGAAGCTTTCTTT.

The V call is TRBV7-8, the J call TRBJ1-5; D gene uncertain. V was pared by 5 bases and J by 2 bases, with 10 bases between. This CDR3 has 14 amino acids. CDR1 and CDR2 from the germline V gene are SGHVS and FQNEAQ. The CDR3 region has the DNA TGTGCCAGCAGCCCTTCGGCCCGCAATCAGCCCCAGCATTTT. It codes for CASSPSARNQPQHF.

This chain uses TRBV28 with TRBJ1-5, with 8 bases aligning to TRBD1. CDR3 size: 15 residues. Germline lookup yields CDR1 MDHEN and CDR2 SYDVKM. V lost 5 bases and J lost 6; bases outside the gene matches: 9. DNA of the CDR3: TGTGCCAGCAGTCTCCCGACAGGGGACAGTCAGCCCCAGCATTTT. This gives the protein CASSLPTGDSQPQHF. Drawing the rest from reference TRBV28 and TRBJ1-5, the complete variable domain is DVKVTQSSRYLVKRTGEKVFLECVQDMDHENMFWYRQDPGLGLRLIYFSYDVKMKEKGDIPEGYSVSREKKERFSLILESASTNQTSMYLCASSLPTGDSQPQHFGDGTRLSIL.

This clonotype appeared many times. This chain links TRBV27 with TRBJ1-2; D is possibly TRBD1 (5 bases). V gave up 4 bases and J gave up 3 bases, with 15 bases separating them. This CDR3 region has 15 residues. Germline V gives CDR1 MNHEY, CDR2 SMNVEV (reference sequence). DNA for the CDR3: TGTGCCAGCAGTTGGGCAGGGATGGCCGACTATGGCTACACCTTC. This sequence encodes CASSWAGMADYGYTF.

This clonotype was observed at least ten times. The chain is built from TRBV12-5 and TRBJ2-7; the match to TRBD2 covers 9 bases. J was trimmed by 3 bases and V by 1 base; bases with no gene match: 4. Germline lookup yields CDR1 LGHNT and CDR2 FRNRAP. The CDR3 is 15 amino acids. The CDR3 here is CASGLASGVNYEQYF. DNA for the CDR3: TGTGCTAGTGGTTTGGCTAGCGGGGTTAACTACGAGCAGTACTTC.